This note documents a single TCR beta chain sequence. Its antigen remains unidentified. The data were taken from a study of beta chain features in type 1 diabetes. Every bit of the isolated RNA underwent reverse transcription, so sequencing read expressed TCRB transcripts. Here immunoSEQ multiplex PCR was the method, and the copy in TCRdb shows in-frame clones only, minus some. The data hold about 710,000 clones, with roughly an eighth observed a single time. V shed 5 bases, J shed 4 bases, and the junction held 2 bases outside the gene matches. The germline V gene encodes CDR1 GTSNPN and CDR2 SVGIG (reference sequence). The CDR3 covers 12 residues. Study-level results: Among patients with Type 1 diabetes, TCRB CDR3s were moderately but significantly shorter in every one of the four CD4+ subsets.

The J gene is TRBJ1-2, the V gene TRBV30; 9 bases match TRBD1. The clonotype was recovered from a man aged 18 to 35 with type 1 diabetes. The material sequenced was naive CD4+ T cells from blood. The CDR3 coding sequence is TGTGCCTGGGTGACAGGGGGCTATGGCTACACCTTC. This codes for CAWVTGGYGYTF.